These 8 T cell receptor beta chains were all obtained from the same sample, sequenced in a study of blood T cell repertoires in COVID-19. Method: immunoSEQ multiplex PCR; TCRdb's copy keeps in-frame clones and lacks some. Of 470,000 or so clones in the sample, more than 85% are singletons; the top ten hold approximately 4.5%. Sequencing was performed on peripheral blood. The receptor source for this set is a woman aged 30 to 39 with acute or convalescent COVID-19.

This clone was observed a few times. J is TRBJ2-7 and V is TRBV3-1 (or the pseudogene TRBV3-2); D is uncertain. CDR3 length equals 11 residues. The germline CDR1 and CDR2 sequences are LGHDT and YNNKEL (reference sequence). V lost 4 bases to trimming and J lost 3 bases, with 4 bases between them. The CDR3 sequence is CASSLYYEQYF. CDR3 nucleotides: TGTGCCAGCAGCCTATACTACGAGCAGTACTTC.

This clone was seen once. The chain uses TRBV19 and TRBJ1-2; TRBD1 matches 8 bases. Germline-derived CDR1 and CDR2 are LNHDA and SQIVND (reference sequence). V trimming: 7 bases; J trimming: 4 bases; junction bases outside the gene matches: 11. The length of the CDR3 is 15 residues. CDR3 region: CASMERQGAIYGYTF. The DNA of the CDR3 is TGTGCCAGTATGGAGAGGCAGGGGGCTATCTATGGCTACACCTTC.

The chain uses TRBV19 and TRBJ2-1, with 9 bases fitting TRBD1. The trim removed 9 bases at V and 8 bases at J, leaving 14 bases unmatched. The CDR3 has 15 residues. The germline gives CDR1 LNHDA, CDR2 SQIVND (reference sequence). The CDR3 loop is CASSSRSGQGYEQFF. The CDR3 nucleotides are TGTGCCAGCAGTTCCAGGTCGGGACAGGGATATGAGCAGTTCTTC.

V gene TRBV19 combines with J gene TRBJ1-2; D is unresolved. The germline CDR1 and CDR2 sequences are LNHDA and SQIVND (reference sequence). Between the trimmed V and J ends, which lost 7 bases and 8 bases, there was a span of 11 bases. CDR3 size: 11 residues. The CDR3 loop is CASNLHGGYTF. CDR3 nucleotides: TGTGCCAGTAACCTCCACGGGGGCTACACCTTC.

The CDR3 DNA is TGTGCCAGCAGCTCCGGGACAGGGATCTCCTACGAGCAGTACTTC. As protein: CASSSGTGISYEQYF. The chain recombines TRBV5-5 with TRBJ2-7; TRBD1 matches at 9 bases. In germline, CDR1 is SGHKS, CDR2 YYEKEE (reference sequence). The CDR3 is 15 residues long. V was clipped by 3 bases and J by 0 bases; unmatched bases: 4.

This chain joins TRBV13 and TRBJ2-7; 10 nucleotides agree with TRBD1. With 5 bases clipped from V and 3 bases from J, the junction kept 7 bases outside the gene matches. The germline V gene has CDR1 PRHDT and CDR2 FYEKMQ (reference sequence). The CDR3 has 15 residues. Written as DNA, the CDR3 is TGTGCCAGCAGCCCAGGGACAGGGGAATTCTACGAGCAGTACTTC. Translated: CASSPGTGEFYEQYF.

The rearrangement links TRBV19 to TRBJ1-3; D is uncertain. CDR3 length: 14 residues. Germline CDR1 LNHDA, CDR2 SQIVND (reference sequence). V gave up 3 bases and J gave up 0 bases, with 6 bases separating them. The CDR3 sequence: CASSILGSGNTIYF. DNA for the CDR3: TGTGCCAGTAGTATTCTCGGCTCTGGAAACACCATATATTTT.

V is TRBV5-1 and J is TRBJ1-3, with TRBD1 identical over 9 bases. V was pared by 2 bases and J by 2 bases, with 5 bases of the junction left unmatched. Germline V gives CDR1 SGHRS, CDR2 YFSETQ. This CDR3 is 16 amino acids long. In DNA, the CDR3 is TGCGCCAGCAGCTTACGGACAGGGGAAGCTGGAAACACCATATATTTT. It codes for CASSLRTGEAGNTIYF.